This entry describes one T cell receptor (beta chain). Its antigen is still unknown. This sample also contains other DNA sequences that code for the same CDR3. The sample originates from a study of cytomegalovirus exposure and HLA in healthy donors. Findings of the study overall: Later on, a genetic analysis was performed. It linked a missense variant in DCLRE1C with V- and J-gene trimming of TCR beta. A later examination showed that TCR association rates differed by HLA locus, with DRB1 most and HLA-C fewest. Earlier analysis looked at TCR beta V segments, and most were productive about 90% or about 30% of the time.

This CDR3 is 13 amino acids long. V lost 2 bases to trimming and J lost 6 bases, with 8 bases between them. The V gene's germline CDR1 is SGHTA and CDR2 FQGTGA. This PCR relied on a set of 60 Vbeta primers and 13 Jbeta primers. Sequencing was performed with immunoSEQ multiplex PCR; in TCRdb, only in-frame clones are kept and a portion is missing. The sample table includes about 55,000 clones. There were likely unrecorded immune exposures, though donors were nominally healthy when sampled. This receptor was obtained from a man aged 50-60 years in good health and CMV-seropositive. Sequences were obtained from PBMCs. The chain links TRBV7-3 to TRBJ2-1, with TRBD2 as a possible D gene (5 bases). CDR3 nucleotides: TGTGCCAGCAGCTTAGGACTCCTCAATGAGCAGTTCTTC. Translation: CASSLGLLNEQFF. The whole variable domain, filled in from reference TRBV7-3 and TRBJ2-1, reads GAGVSQTPSNKVTEKGKYVELRCDPISGHTALYWYRQSLGQGPEFLIYFQGTGAADDSGLPNDRFFAVRPEGSVSTLKIQRTERGDSAVYLCASSLGLLNEQFFGPGTRLTVL.